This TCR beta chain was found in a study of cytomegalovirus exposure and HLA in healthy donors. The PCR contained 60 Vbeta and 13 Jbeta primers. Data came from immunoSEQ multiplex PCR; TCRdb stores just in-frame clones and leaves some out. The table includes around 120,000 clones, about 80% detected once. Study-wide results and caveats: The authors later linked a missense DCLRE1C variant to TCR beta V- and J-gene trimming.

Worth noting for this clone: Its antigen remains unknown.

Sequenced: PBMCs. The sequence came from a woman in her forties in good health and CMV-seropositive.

The CDR3 reads CASSQEWAGSNQPQHF. In nucleotides, the CDR3 is TGCGCCAGCAGCCAAGAATGGGCGGGAAGCAATCAGCCCCAGCATTTT. V gene TRBV4-1 combines with J gene TRBJ1-5; D is unclear. V was pared by 0 bases and J by 1 base, with 10 bases between. The CDR3 runs to 16 residues. The V gene's germline CDR1 is MGHRA and CDR2 YSYEKL.